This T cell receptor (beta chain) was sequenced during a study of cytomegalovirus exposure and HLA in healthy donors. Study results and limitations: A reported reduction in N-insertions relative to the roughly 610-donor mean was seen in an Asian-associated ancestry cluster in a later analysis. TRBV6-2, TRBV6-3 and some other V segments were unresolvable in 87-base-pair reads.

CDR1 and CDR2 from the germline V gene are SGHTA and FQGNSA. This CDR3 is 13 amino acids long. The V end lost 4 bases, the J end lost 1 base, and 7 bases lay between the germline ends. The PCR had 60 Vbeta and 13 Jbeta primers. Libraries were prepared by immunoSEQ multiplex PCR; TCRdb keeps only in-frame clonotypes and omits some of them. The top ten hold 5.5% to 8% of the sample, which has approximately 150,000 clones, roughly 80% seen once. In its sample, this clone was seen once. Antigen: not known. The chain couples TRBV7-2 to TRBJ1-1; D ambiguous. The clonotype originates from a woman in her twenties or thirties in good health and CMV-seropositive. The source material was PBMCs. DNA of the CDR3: TGTGCCAGCAGCTATACAGAGAACACTGAAGCTTTCTTT. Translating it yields CASSYTENTEAFF.